These T cell receptor beta chains were read from a single sample in a study of siplizumab effects on memory and regulatory T cells. The method was immunoSEQ multiplex PCR; TCRdb's version includes in-frame clones alone and lacks a portion of them. The data show about 62,000 clones, around 79% seen once. Material: memory CD4+ T cells sorted from blood. The receptors were gathered from a human donor in good health. Both conserved end residues are trimmed from each CDR3. Each record gives: V gene, CDR3 protein.

TRBV28,ASRQAGPSYNEQF
TRBV2,ASSVDSSNEKLF
TRBV10-3,AISERGAEDGYT
TRBV2,ASSLGEGVDTQY
TRBV5-4,ASSLAGGNQPQH
TRBV7-9,ASRGDSNQPQH
TRBV28,ASNVAGQLYGYT
TRBV30,AWSVSSGLEQY
TRBV10-1,ASRTGRAEAF
TRBV5-3,ASSSDGTYEQY
TRBV5-1,ASLIPGSDTQY
TRBV2,ATGGGTGGSGYT
TRBV19,ASRPTGGGQPQH
TRBV6-1,ASSANRGTDTQY
TRBV7-2,ASRSGTSGGLSTDTQY
TRBV19,ASSISSWGNTGELF
TRBV19,ASNQQGTNEKLF
TRBV7-9,ASSLRTGGSYEQY
TRBV4-2,ASSQDGVGELF
TRBV29-1,SVERGATNEKLF
TRBV7-2,ASSLGGGAYEQY
TRBV19,ASSIDASGGSYEQY
TRBV18,ASSPPAPYGYT
TRBV5-1,ASSPSGEPYEQY
TRBV27,ASSLRPANTEAF
TRBV7-2,ASSRLKGGGINEKLF
TRBV10-2,ASSERIAGDQAKNIQY
TRBV7-3,ASSLRSGPDTQY
TRBV28,ASSFSRGQVQPQH
TRBV7-9,ASSPGLSTNEKLF
TRBV25-1,ASRSSGADTQY
TRBV7-3,ASSATGSEAF
TRBV7-3,ASSPIGGSFGYNEQF
TRBV9,ASSVSAGTISF
TRBV7-9,ASSQGQAPSYEQY
TRBV19,ASSIVRGRRAF
TRBV7-6,ASSLAIFGDTQY
TRBV11-2,ASSPSFDPWKTQY
TRBV18,ASSSKGYSSTDTQY
TRBV2,ASSEALVGQYYEQY
TRBV29-1,SVESQGPYEQY
TRBV7-9,ASSLGQDLFYGYT
TRBV2,ASSVVAGATQY
TRBV19,ASSRQVFTGELF
TRBV5-1,ASSLGDRARMNEQF
TRBV29-1,SVPTGGGRGYT
TRBV12-5,ASGLASSAYEQY
TRBV4-1,ASSHRGGAAETQY
TRBV2,ASSASGGAVGELF
TRBV4-1,ASRGTFMNTEAF
TRBV11-2,ASSQAMNTEAF